Listed below are T cell receptor beta chains from one sample, sequenced in a study of CD8 T cells in ankylosing spondylitis. In TCRdb, the 5' RACE reads were re-called with MiXCR into one record per CDR3 protein. This table holds around 540,000 distinct CDR3 sequences, 10% to 15% found once. Sample: blood, either unsorted or a sorted T cell fraction (not recorded which). The origin of the receptors is a male donor with ankylosing spondylitis. Both conserved end residues are part of each CDR3. Each record gives: D gene, V gene, clone size, J gene, CDR3 protein, CDR3 DNA. The D gene is left open where the match is weak. Size is stated for part of the rows, as once, few or many counts, or as a class when the clone is expanded.

D gene: .
V gene: TRBV24-1
clone size: .
J gene: TRBJ1-5
CDR3 protein: CATSDSWESNQPQHF
CDR3 DNA: TGTGCCACCAGTGATTCCTGGGAAAGCAATCAGCCCCAGCATTTT

D gene: .
V gene: TRBV9
clone size: .
J gene: TRBJ2-7
CDR3 protein: CASSVGPGRGSYEQYF
CDR3 DNA: TGTGCCAGCAGCGTAGGCCCCGGAAGAGGATCCTACGAGCAGTACTTC

D gene: .
V gene: TRBV3-1
clone size: many
J gene: TRBJ2-7
CDR3 protein: CASSVGGYEQYF
CDR3 DNA: TGTGCCAGCAGCGTCGGGGGCTACGAGCAGTACTTC

D gene: .
V gene: TRBV11-2
clone size: .
J gene: TRBJ2-3
CDR3 protein: CASSTQADTQYF
CDR3 DNA: TGTGCCAGCAGCACCCAGGCAGATACGCAGTATTTT

D gene: TRBD2
V gene: TRBV7-9
clone size: .
J gene: TRBJ2-2
CDR3 protein: CASSQDAGGNTGELFF
CDR3 DNA: TGTGCCAGCAGCCAAGACGCGGGGGGGAACACCGGGGAGCTGTTTTTT

D gene: TRBD1
V gene: TRBV6-2/TRBV6-3
clone size: .
J gene: TRBJ2-1
CDR3 protein: CASGRDRGNEQFF
CDR3 DNA: TGTGCCAGCGGACGGGACAGGGGTAATGAGCAGTTCTTC

D gene: .
V gene: TRBV4-2
clone size: .
J gene: TRBJ2-2
CDR3 protein: CASSIDLPVLVLGNTGELFF
CDR3 DNA: TGTGCCAGCAGCATCGACTTGCCCGTGTTAGTCCTGGGGAACACCGGGGAGCTGTTTTTT

D gene: TRBD2
V gene: TRBV7-7
clone size: few
J gene: TRBJ2-2
CDR3 protein: CASSLGPRTSGYTGELFF
CDR3 DNA: TGTGCCAGCAGCTTGGGGCCCCGGACTAGCGGTTACACCGGGGAGCTGTTTTTT

D gene: .
V gene: TRBV5-1
clone size: .
J gene: TRBJ1-1
CDR3 protein: CASSLEGRDVDRAFF
CDR3 DNA: TGCGCCAGCAGCTTGGAGGGCAGAGACGTTGATCGGGCTTTCTTT

D gene: TRBD2
V gene: TRBV3-1
clone size: once
J gene: TRBJ2-3
CDR3 protein: CASSPRGTSARTMFSTDTQYF
CDR3 DNA: TGTGCCAGCAGCCCCCGGGGAACTAGCGCCCGAACCATGTTTAGCACAGATACGCAGTATTTT

D gene: .
V gene: TRBV5-1
clone size: many
J gene: TRBJ2-1
CDR3 protein: CASSLGVWNEQFF
CDR3 DNA: TGCGCCAGCAGCTTGGGGGTGTGGAATGAGCAGTTCTTC

D gene: .
V gene: TRBV20-1
clone size: few
J gene: TRBJ2-4
CDR3 protein: CSASSGLAKNIQYF
CDR3 DNA: TGCAGTGCTAGCTCGGGTCTAGCCAAAAACATTCAGTACTTC

D gene: .
V gene: TRBV7-9
clone size: .
J gene: TRBJ2-1
CDR3 protein: CASSLALGVSEQFF
CDR3 DNA: TGTGCCAGCAGCTTAGCGCTGGGGGTTAGTGAGCAGTTCTTC

D gene: .
V gene: TRBV11-2
clone size: many
J gene: TRBJ1-6
CDR3 protein: CASSRNLEGMHSSYNSPLHF
CDR3 DNA: TGTGCCAGCAGTCGTAACCTGGAGGGGATGCATAGCTCCTATAATTCACCCCTCCACTTT

D gene: .
V gene: TRBV19
clone size: .
J gene: TRBJ1-2
CDR3 protein: CASSMGRRDGYTF
CDR3 DNA: TGTGCCAGTAGTATGGGCAGGCGAGATGGCTACACCTTC

D gene: .
V gene: TRBV5-5
clone size: .
J gene: TRBJ1-6
CDR3 protein: CASSRSTQGSYNSPLHF
CDR3 DNA: TGTGCCAGCAGCCGTAGCACACAGGGCTCCTATAATTCACCCCTCCACTTT

D gene: .
V gene: TRBV20-1
clone size: few
J gene: TRBJ2-4
CDR3 protein: CSAQGKNIQYF
CDR3 DNA: TGCAGCGCACAGGGAAAAAACATTCAGTACTTC

D gene: .
V gene: TRBV27
clone size: many
J gene: TRBJ1-1
CDR3 protein: CASSYIGGRGTEAFF
CDR3 DNA: TGTGCCAGCAGTTACATCGGGGGCCGGGGCACTGAAGCTTTCTTT

D gene: .
V gene: TRBV29-1
clone size: .
J gene: TRBJ2-5
CDR3 protein: CSVRGLETQYF
CDR3 DNA: TGCAGCGTTAGGGGATTGGAGACCCAGTACTTC

D gene: TRBD2
V gene: TRBV11-2
clone size: many
J gene: TRBJ2-5
CDR3 protein: CASSPTTSGSQETQYF
CDR3 DNA: TGTGCCAGCAGCCCAACCACTAGCGGGAGCCAAGAGACCCAGTACTTC

D gene: .
V gene: TRBV19
clone size: few
J gene: TRBJ2-4
CDR3 protein: CASSMIGPSNIQYF
CDR3 DNA: TGTGCCAGTAGTATGATTGGACCGAGTAACATTCAGTACTTC

D gene: TRBD1
V gene: TRBV9
clone size: .
J gene: TRBJ2-1
CDR3 protein: CASSVGDRAYNEQFF
CDR3 DNA: TGTGCCAGCAGCGTAGGGGACAGGGCCTACAATGAGCAGTTCTTC

D gene: .
V gene: TRBV6-6
clone size: few
J gene: TRBJ1-2
CDR3 protein: CASSYVGLDGYTF
CDR3 DNA: TGTGCCAGCAGTTACGTGGGACTGGATGGCTACACCTTC

D gene: .
V gene: TRBV30
clone size: .
J gene: TRBJ1-1
CDR3 protein: CAWIRDSRNEAFF
CDR3 DNA: TGTGCCTGGATTCGCGACAGTAGGAATGAAGCTTTCTTT

D gene: TRBD1
V gene: TRBV10-3
clone size: few
J gene: TRBJ2-1
CDR3 protein: CAISGQGYNEQFF
CDR3 DNA: TGTGCCATCAGTGGACAGGGCTACAATGAGCAGTTCTTC

D gene: .
V gene: TRBV15
clone size: .
J gene: TRBJ2-1
CDR3 protein: CATSRAVEAEQFF
CDR3 DNA: TGTGCCACCAGCAGAGCGGTGGAGGCTGAGCAGTTCTTC

D gene: .
V gene: TRBV12-3/TRBV12-4
clone size: .
J gene: TRBJ1-5
CDR3 protein: CASSKWNQPQHF
CDR3 DNA: TGTGCCAGCAGTAAGTGGAATCAGCCCCAGCATTTT

D gene: .
V gene: TRBV2
clone size: few
J gene: TRBJ2-1
CDR3 protein: CASSQGTLEQFF
CDR3 DNA: TGTGCCAGCAGTCAAGGGACTCTTGAGCAGTTCTTC

D gene: TRBD1
V gene: TRBV15
clone size: few
J gene: TRBJ1-2
CDR3 protein: CATSAGTGVNYGYTF
CDR3 DNA: TGTGCCACCAGCGCGGGGACAGGGGTTAACTATGGCTACACCTTC

D gene: .
V gene: TRBV11-2
clone size: few
J gene: TRBJ2-2
CDR3 protein: CASSLDGQGGTGELFF
CDR3 DNA: TGTGCCAGCAGCTTAGATGGGCAGGGAGGCACCGGGGAGCTGTTTTTT

D gene: .
V gene: TRBV7-2
clone size: few
J gene: TRBJ2-5
CDR3 protein: CASSRVGLQETQYF
CDR3 DNA: TGTGCCAGCAGCCGGGTGGGGTTGCAAGAGACCCAGTACTTC

D gene: .
V gene: TRBV7-9
clone size: few
J gene: TRBJ2-5
CDR3 protein: CASSLETGLETQYF
CDR3 DNA: TGTGCCAGCAGCTTGGAAACAGGGTTGGAGACCCAGTACTTC

D gene: .
V gene: TRBV20-1
clone size: few
J gene: TRBJ1-2
CDR3 protein: CSARVGRVLDYTF
CDR3 DNA: TGCAGTGCTAGAGTGGGCAGGGTATTGGACTACACCTTC

D gene: .
V gene: TRBV20-1
clone size: few
J gene: TRBJ1-2
CDR3 protein: CSARRQANYGYTF
CDR3 DNA: TGCAGTGCTAGAAGACAGGCCAACTATGGCTACACCTTC

D gene: TRBD1
V gene: TRBV7-9
clone size: .
J gene: TRBJ2-5
CDR3 protein: CASSLEGQASGETQYF
CDR3 DNA: TGTGCCAGCAGCTTAGAGGGACAGGCGTCGGGAGAGACCCAGTACTTC

D gene: .
V gene: TRBV20-1
clone size: many
J gene: TRBJ1-3
CDR3 protein: CSASNTFSGNTIYF
CDR3 DNA: TGCAGTGCTAGTAACACCTTCTCTGGAAACACCATATATTTT

D gene: TRBD2
V gene: TRBV11-3
clone size: .
J gene: TRBJ2-1
CDR3 protein: CASSLGAGTSLPNEQFF
CDR3 DNA: TGTGCCAGCAGCTTAGGGGCCGGGACTAGCCTACCCAATGAGCAGTTCTTC

D gene: TRBD1
V gene: TRBV27
clone size: few
J gene: TRBJ1-4
CDR3 protein: CASSLSTGVGEKLFF
CDR3 DNA: TGTGCCAGCAGTTTATCAACAGGGGTAGGGGAAAAACTGTTTTTT

D gene: TRBD2
V gene: TRBV20-1
clone size: few
J gene: TRBJ2-3
CDR3 protein: CSAGLAGVVLTQYF
CDR3 DNA: TGCAGTGCCGGACTAGCGGGAGTGGTCCTTACGCAGTATTTT

D gene: .
V gene: TRBV6-1
clone size: few
J gene: TRBJ2-3
CDR3 protein: CASSPDRPSLRDTQYF
CDR3 DNA: TGTGCCAGCAGTCCTGACAGGCCTTCCCTTCGGGATACGCAGTATTTT

D gene: .
V gene: TRBV2
clone size: few
J gene: TRBJ1-1
CDR3 protein: CASSRRSGAMNTEAFF
CDR3 DNA: TGTGCCAGCAGCCGTCGGTCGGGGGCCATGAACACTGAAGCTTTCTTT

D gene: .
V gene: TRBV11-3
clone size: few
J gene: TRBJ2-1
CDR3 protein: CASSLLALDEQFF
CDR3 DNA: TGTGCCAGCAGCTTACTAGCGCTAGATGAGCAGTTCTTC

D gene: .
V gene: TRBV19
clone size: few
J gene: TRBJ2-4
CDR3 protein: CASSMGQNIQYF
CDR3 DNA: TGTGCCAGTAGTATGGGACAAAACATTCAGTACTTC

D gene: .
V gene: TRBV7-8
clone size: few
J gene: TRBJ2-7
CDR3 protein: CASSRIIYEQYF
CDR3 DNA: TGTGCCAGCAGCCGGATTATTTACGAGCAGTACTTC

D gene: .
V gene: TRBV5-1
clone size: few
J gene: TRBJ2-2
CDR3 protein: CASSFTSSNTGELFF
CDR3 DNA: TGCGCCAGCAGCTTTACTAGTTCGAACACCGGGGAGCTGTTTTTT

D gene: .
V gene: TRBV2
clone size: .
J gene: TRBJ1-1
CDR3 protein: CASTTDRDTEAFF
CDR3 DNA: TGTGCCAGCACGACGGACAGAGACACTGAAGCTTTCTTT

D gene: .
V gene: TRBV7-5
clone size: .
J gene: TRBJ2-3
CDR3 protein: CISVSEAPTSGRASDTQYF
CDR3 DNA: .

D gene: TRBD1
V gene: TRBV20-1
clone size: .
J gene: TRBJ2-7
CDR3 protein: CSGIGDRDYYEQYF
CDR3 DNA: TGCAGTGGAATCGGGGACAGAGATTACTACGAGCAGTACTTC

D gene: .
V gene: TRBV5-1
clone size: many
J gene: TRBJ2-5
CDR3 protein: CASSPRTETQYF
CDR3 DNA: TGCGCCAGCAGCCCTCGAACGGAGACCCAGTACTTC

D gene: TRBD2
V gene: TRBV12-3/TRBV12-4
clone size: many
J gene: TRBJ2-5
CDR3 protein: CASSLGAGRAGETQYF
CDR3 DNA: TGTGCCAGCAGTTTAGGGGCCGGGAGGGCCGGGGAGACCCAGTACTTC